This is a list of T cell receptor beta chains from one sample in a study of human T cells and chemical hapten exposure. TCRdb re-called the RACE reads through MiXCR, storing one row per CDR3 protein. The sample consists of approximately 41,000 distinct CDR3 sequences, 4% of them appearing once. Sequences were derived from whole blood, sampled in connection with sensitization to the hapten diphenylcyclopropenone (DPC). The receptors here all came from a man aged 50-60 years with alopecia areata. Some clones in this sample may be carry-over from other donors' samples. The CDR3 runs from the conserved cysteine through the conserved F or W. The D gene is left open where the match is weak. Some rows have no size entry. The others give once, few or many, or a class for an expanded clone.

clone_size | j_call | cdr3_length | d_call | v_call | cdr3_nt | cdr3_aa
- | TRBJ1-4 | 15 | TRBD1 | TRBV6-5 | TGTGCCAGCAGTTCTCAACAGGGGGCGGGTGAAAAACTGTTTTTT | CASSSQQGAGEKLFF
few | TRBJ1-5 | 15 | - | TRBV28 | TGTGCCAGCAGTTTATACCCCTCCGGAAATCAGCCCCAGCATTTT | CASSLYPSGNQPQHF
many | TRBJ2-7 | 17 | TRBD2 | TRBV5-1 | TGCGCCAGCAGCTTGTGGGGGGGGTCACGGGGTACCTACGAGCAGTACTTC | CASSLWGGSRGTYEQYF
many | TRBJ2-1 | 15 | TRBD1 | TRBV24-1 | TGTGCCACCAGTGATTCGGGACAGGGTATGAATGAGCAGTTCTTC | CATSDSGQGMNEQFF
many | TRBJ1-6 | 14 | - | TRBV10-3 | TGTGCCATCAGCGTGTCCCCAGAGGATTCACCCCTCCACTTT | CAISVSPEDSPLHF
few | TRBJ2-3 | 14 | - | TRBV29-1 | TGCAGCGTTGGGAGCACAGGGAGGGCAGATACGCAGTATTTT | CSVGSTGRADTQYF
many | TRBJ2-5 | 13 | - | TRBV10-3 | TGTGCCATCAGTGAGGCTAGTGATGAGACCCAGTACTTC | CAISEASDETQYF
many | TRBJ2-1 | 20 | TRBD2 | TRBV5-1 | TGCGCCAGCAGCTTGCAGGGGGGCCCTAGCGGGAGAGGCTCCTACAATGAGCAGTTCTTC | CASSLQGGPSGRGSYNEQFF
many | TRBJ1-2 | 15 | TRBD1 | TRBV5-1 | TGCGCCAGCAGACCCGCGCTGACAGGGCACTATGGCTACACCTTC | CASRPALTGHYGYTF
many | TRBJ2-3 | 14 | - | TRBV20-1 | TGCAGTGCCACAACTCCCCCCGTACGAGATACGCAGTATTTT | CSATTPPVRDTQYF
many | TRBJ2-5 | 13 | - | TRBV5-1 | TGCGCCAGCAGCTTGGAAGTCCAAGAGACCCAGTACTTC | CASSLEVQETQYF
few | TRBJ1-5 | 15 | - | TRBV7-9 | TGTGCCAGCAGCCCACAGGGAGGAGGCAATCAGCCCCAGCATTTT | CASSPQGGGNQPQHF
many | TRBJ1-1 | 14 | - | TRBV29-1 | TGCAGCGTGGGAATCGGGATCTTGAACACTGAAGCTTTCTTT | CSVGIGILNTEAFF